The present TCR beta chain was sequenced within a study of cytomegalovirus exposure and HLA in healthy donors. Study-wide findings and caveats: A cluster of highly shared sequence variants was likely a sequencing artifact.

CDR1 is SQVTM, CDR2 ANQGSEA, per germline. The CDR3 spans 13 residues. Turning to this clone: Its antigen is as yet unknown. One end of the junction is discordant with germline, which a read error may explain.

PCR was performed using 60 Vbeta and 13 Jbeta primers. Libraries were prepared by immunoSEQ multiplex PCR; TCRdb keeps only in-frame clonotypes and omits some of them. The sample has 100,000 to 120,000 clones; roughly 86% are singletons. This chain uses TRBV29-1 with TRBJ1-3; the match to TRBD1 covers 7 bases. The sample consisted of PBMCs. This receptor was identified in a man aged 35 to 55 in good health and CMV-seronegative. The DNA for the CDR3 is TGTTCCGGACAGGTGAGCTCTGGAAACACCATATATTTT. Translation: CSGQVSSGNTIYF.